These T cell receptor beta chains were read from a single sample in a study of T cells in Graves' hyperthyroidism and ophthalmopathy. TCRdb reprocessed the multiplex PCR reads via MiXCR and lists one record per CDR3 protein. This table has 300,000 to 400,000 distinct CDR3 sequences, 21% appearing once. The source material was blood. The receptor set was obtained from a woman aged 50 to 65 with Graves' hyperthyroidism. CDR3s leave out the opening cysteine and the closing phenylalanine or tryptophan. The D gene is left open where the match is weak.

CDR3	D	V	J
ASSRGDRGHTEAF	TRBD1	TRBV5-1	TRBJ1-1
ASSPPDSGRATF	TRBD2	TRBV3-1	TRBJ2-1
AWRGGGTNEKLF	.	TRBV30	TRBJ1-4
ASSQDLRTGRRTDTQY	TRBD1	TRBV3-1	TRBJ2-3
ASTGLDTGELF	.	TRBV2	TRBJ2-2
ASSSSGGQPQH	.	TRBV19	TRBJ1-5
ASSRRSLPRGETQY	.	TRBV28	TRBJ2-5
ASSRGDGVSYGYT	.	TRBV7-9	TRBJ1-2
SAPDMGSYGYT	.	TRBV20-1	TRBJ1-2
SALPGQTIIYT	TRBD1	TRBV20-1	TRBJ1-2
ASSPPPGTENSPLH	TRBD1	TRBV4-1	TRBJ1-6
SARDWSSGGLAKNIQY	TRBD2	TRBV20-1	TRBJ2-4
ASSLGQGANIRQPQH	TRBD1	TRBV7-9	TRBJ1-5
ASSMDPAYNEQF	.	TRBV27	TRBJ2-1
ASSSGTSEYNEQF	TRBD2	TRBV13	TRBJ2-1